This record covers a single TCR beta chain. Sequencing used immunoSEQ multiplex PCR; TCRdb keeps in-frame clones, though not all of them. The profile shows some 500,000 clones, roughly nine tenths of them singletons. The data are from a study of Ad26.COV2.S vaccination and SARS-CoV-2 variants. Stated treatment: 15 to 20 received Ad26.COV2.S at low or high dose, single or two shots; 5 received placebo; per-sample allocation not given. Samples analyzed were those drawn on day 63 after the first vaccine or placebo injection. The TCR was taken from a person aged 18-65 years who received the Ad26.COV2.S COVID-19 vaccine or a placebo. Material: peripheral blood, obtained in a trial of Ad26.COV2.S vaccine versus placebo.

The CDR3 DNA sequence: TGTGCCAGCAGTGAAGCGCGAGGATTCGATCAGCCCCAGCATTTT. Encoded protein: CASSEARGFDQPQHF. The chain links TRBV6-1 to TRBJ1-5; D gene unclear. Trimming pared 0 bases from V and 5 bases from J, leaving 11 bases between. This CDR3 has 15 residues. Germline CDR1 MNHNS, CDR2 SASEGT.